The present TCR beta chain was sequenced within a study of shared T cell receptors in the human thymus. The assay was immunoSEQ multiplex PCR, and TCRdb's table has in-frame clones only and misses some. The profile shows about 660,000 clones, over 75% of them singletons. The germline CDR1 and CDR2 sequences are MNHEY and SMNVEV (reference sequence). Trimming took 4 bases from V and 2 from J; bases not matched to a gene: 4. The CDR3 sequence is 16 residues long. These data also featured in a second study, about human thymus T cells. In that study: Corrective surgery for congenital heart defects was being performed on the healthy Finnish infants who were the donors. Obtained as resections during corrective heart surgery, the thymus tissue was then studied. Repertoires from thymus and blood appeared to show biased V and J gene usage. Thymic repertoires from unrelated individuals overlapped highly, related research reported.

The genes are TRBV27 and TRBJ2-7; 14 nucleotides match TRBD2. Source material: thymocytes. This sequence was found in a boy younger than two with a congenital heart defect. The CDR3 nucleotides read TGTGCCAGCAGTTCCCGACTAGCGGGAGGGCCCTACGAGCAGTACTTC. Translating it yields CASSSRLAGGPYEQYF.